One T cell receptor (beta chain) is described in this entry. Its antigen remains unidentified. This entry is derived from a study of identical twins. Findings and caveats of the study: With abundant cord blood beta clonotypes, insertions were fewer; memory repertoires showed no such pattern. Zero-insertion analyses might be partly confounded by invariant T cells like MAIT and iNKT.

cDNA carried unique molecular identifiers, and a universal primer site was added by template switching. In TCRdb, the 5' RACE reads were re-called with MiXCR into one record per CDR3 protein. This table has about 450,000 distinct CDR3 sequences, less than 20% appearing once. Healthy Caucasians alone served as donors. V lost 1 base to trimming and J lost 1 base; unmatched junction nucleotides: 2. CDR3 length: 14 amino acids. The germline V gene encodes CDR1 SGHRS and CDR2 YFSETQ. V usage is TRBV5-1 and J usage is TRBJ2-7; 7 nucleotides align to TRBD1. Sequences were obtained from naive T cells sorted from blood. This TCR was sampled from a man over 45 in good health. The CDR3 is CASSLIRGSYEQYF. The CDR3 region has the DNA TGCGCCAGCAGCTTGATCAGGGGGTCCTACGAGCAGTACTTC.